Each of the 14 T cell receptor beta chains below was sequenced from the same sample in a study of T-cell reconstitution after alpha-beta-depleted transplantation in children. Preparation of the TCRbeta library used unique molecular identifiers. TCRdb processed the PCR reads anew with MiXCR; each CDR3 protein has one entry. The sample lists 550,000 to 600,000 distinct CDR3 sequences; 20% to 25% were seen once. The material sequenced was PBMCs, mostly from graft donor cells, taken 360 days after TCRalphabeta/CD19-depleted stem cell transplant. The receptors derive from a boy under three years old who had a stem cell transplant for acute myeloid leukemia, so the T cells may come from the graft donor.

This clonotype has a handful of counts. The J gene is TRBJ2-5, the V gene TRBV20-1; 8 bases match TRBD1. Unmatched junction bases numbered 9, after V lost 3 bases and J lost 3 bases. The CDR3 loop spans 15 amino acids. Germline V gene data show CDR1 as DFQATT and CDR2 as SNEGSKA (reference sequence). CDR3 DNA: TGCAGTGCTAGTGGTGACAGGGGTCGGGAAGAGACCCAGTACTTC. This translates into CSASGDRGREETQYF.

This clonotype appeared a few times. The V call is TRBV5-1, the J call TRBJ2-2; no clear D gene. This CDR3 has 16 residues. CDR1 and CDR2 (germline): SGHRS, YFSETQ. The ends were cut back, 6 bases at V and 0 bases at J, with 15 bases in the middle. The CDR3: CASKDTGSTNTGELFF. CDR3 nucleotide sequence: TGCGCCAGCAAAGACACGGGCAGCACGAACACCGGGGAGCTGTTTTTT.

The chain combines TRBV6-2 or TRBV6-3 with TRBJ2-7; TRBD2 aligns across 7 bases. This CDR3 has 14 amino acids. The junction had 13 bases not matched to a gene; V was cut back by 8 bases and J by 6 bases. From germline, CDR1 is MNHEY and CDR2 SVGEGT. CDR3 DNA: TGTGCCAGCTCTCCTTGGACTAGACTGGGCGAGCAGTACTTC. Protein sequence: CASSPWTRLGEQYF.

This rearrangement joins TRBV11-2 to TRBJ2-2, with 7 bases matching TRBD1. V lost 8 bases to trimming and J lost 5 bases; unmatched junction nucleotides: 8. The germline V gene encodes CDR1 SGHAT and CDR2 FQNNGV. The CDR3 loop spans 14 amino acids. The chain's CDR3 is CASRGTVDTGELFF. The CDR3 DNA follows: TGTGCCAGCCGAGGGACAGTTGATACCGGGGAGCTGTTTTTT.

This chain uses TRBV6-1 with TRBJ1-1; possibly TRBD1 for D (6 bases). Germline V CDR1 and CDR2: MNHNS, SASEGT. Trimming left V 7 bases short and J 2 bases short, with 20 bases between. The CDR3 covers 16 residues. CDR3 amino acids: CASIPRLRGPNTEAFF. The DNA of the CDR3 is TGTGCCAGCATTCCCCGTCTCAGGGGACCTAACACTGAAGCTTTCTTT.

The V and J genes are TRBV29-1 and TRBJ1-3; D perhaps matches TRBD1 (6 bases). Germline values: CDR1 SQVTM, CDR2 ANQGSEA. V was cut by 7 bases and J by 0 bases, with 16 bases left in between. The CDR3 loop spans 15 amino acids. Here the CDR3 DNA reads TGCAGCGCAGGCGGGGGGCCCCTCTCTGGAAACACCATATATTTT. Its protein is CSAGGGPLSGNTIYF. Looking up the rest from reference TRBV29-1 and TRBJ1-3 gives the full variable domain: SAVISQKPSRDICQRGTSLTIQCQVDSQVTMMFWYRQQPGQSLTLIATANQGSEATYESGFVIDKFPISRPNLTFSTLTVSNMSPEDSSIYLCSAGGGPLSGNTIYFGEGSWLTVV.

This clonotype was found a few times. The CDR3 reads CSPGDTDTQYF. CDR3 nucleotides: TGCAGCCCAGGTGATACAGATACGCAGTATTTT. The rearrangement uses TRBV29-1 and TRBJ2-3; D is unclear. CDR1 is SQVTM and CDR2 is ANQGSEA in the germline V gene. The V gene lost 8 bases and the J gene lost 3 bases, with 9 bases spanning the gap. CDR3 length: 11 residues.

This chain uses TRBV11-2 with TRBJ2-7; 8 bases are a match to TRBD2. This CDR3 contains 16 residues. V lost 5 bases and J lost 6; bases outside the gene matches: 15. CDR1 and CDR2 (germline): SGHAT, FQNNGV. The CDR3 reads CASSGTGGGRQSEQYV. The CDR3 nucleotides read TGTGCCAGCAGCGGAACGGGAGGGGGGCGTCAAAGCGAGCAGTACGTC.

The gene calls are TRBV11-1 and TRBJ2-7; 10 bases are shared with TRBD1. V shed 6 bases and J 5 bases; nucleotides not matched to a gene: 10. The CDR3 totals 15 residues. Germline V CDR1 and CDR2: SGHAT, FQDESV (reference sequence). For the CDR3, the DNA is TGTGCCAGCAGGAGGACAGGGGGTTACTACGACGAGCAGTACTTC. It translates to CASRRTGGYYDEQYF.

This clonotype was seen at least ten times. The CDR3 DNA reads as TGTGCCAGCAGCAATGGGGTGTTAGAGACCCAGTACTTC. Translating it yields CASSNGVLETQYF. The chain uses TRBV12-3 or TRBV12-4 and TRBJ2-5; D gene unclear. The CDR3 spans 13 residues. V lost 6 bases to trimming and J lost 4 bases, with 12 bases between them.

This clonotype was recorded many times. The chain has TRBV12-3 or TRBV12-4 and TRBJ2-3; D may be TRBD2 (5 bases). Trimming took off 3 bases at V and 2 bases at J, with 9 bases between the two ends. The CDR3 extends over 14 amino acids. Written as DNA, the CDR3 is TGTGCCAGCAGTTTTAGAGGGCTCACAGATACGCAGTATTTT. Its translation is CASSFRGLTDTQYF.

The CDR3, as DNA: TGTGCCAGCAGCGTCCAGGACGCGGAGACCCAGTACTTC. Protein: CASSVQDAETQYF. The chain carries TRBV9 and TRBJ2-5; no reliable D call. The germline V gene has CDR1 SGDLS and CDR2 YYNGEE. Trimming cost V 2 bases and J 5 bases, with 10 bases left between them. The CDR3 is 13 residues long. The variable domain in full, completed from reference TRBV9 and TRBJ2-5, reads DSGVTQTPKHLITATGQRVTLRCSPRSGDLSVYWYQQSLDQGLQFLIQYYNGEERAKGNILERFSAQQFPDLHSELNLSSLELGDSALYFCASSVQDAETQYFGPGTRLLVL.

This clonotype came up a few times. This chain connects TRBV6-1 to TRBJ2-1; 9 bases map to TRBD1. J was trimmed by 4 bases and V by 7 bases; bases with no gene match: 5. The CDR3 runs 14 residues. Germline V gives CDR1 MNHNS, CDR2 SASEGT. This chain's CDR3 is CASTPGTGYNEQFF. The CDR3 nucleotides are TGTGCCAGCACCCCCGGGACAGGGTACAATGAGCAGTTCTTC.

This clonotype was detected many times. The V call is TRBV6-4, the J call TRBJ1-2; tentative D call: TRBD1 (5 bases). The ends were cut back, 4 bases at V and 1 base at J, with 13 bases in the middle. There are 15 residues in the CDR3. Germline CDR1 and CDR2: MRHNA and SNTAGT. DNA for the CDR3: TGTGCCAGCAGTGCCTGGGACGGAAGTAACTATGGCTACACCTTC. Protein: CASSAWDGSNYGYTF.